This T cell receptor beta chain stems from a study of cytomegalovirus exposure and HLA in healthy donors. Study conclusions and caveats: In an earlier analysis, most TCR beta V segments were productive about 90% or about 30% of the time. Overall, roughly 160 TCR beta chains were annotated as cytomegalovirus-associated.

The PCR used 60 Vbeta and 13 Jbeta primers. Repertoires were generated with immunoSEQ multiplex PCR, while TCRdb's copy carries only in-frame clones and drops some. The sample contains about 210,000 clones, approximately 80% of which appear only once. Looked up from germline, CDR1 is MDHEN and CDR2 is SYDVKM. V lost 6 bases and J lost 4; bases outside the gene matches: 4. The CDR3 is 14 amino acids. Worth noting for this clone: As yet, its antigen is unknown.

The TCR was taken from a man aged 35 to 55 in good health and CMV-seropositive. The chain combines TRBV28 with TRBJ1-2, with 11 bases matching TRBD1. The sequenced sample consisted of PBMCs. This CDR3 reads CASSRDRGVYGYTF. The CDR3 DNA follows: TGTGCCAGCAGCCGGGACAGGGGGGTCTATGGCTACACCTTC.